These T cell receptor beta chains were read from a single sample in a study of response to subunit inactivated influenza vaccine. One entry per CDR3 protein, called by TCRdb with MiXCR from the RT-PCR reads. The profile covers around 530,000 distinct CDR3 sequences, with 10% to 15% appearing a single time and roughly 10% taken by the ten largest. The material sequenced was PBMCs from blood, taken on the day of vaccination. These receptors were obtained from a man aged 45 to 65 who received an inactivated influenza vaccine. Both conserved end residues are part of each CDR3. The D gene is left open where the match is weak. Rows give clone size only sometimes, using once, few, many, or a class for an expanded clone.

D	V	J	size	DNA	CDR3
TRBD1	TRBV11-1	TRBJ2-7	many	TGTGCCAGCAGACGGGACAGGGCGAGCTCCTACGAGCAGTACTTC	CASRRDRASSYEQYF
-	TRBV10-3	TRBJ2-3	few	TGTGCCATCAGTGACAGGGGGGTGGATACGCAGTATTTT	CAISDRGVDTQYF
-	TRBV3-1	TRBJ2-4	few	TGTGCCAGCAGCCAAGATGGTCGGGGAGCCAAAAACATTCAGTACTTC	CASSQDGRGAKNIQYF
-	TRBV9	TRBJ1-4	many	TGTGCCAGCAGCGCCGGAGAAAAACTGTTTTTT	CASSAGEKLFF
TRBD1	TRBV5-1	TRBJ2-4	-	TGCGCCAGCAGCTTGGCTTCCGGGACAGGGGCTTTATCCAAAAACATTCAGTACTTC	CASSLASGTGALSKNIQYF
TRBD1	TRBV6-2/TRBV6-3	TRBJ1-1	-	TGTGCCAGCAGTTACTGGACAGGGAGAACTGAAGCTTTCTTT	CASSYWTGRTEAFF
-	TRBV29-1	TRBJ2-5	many	TGCAGCGTTGTGGTCATAGAGACCCAGTACTTC	CSVVVIETQYF
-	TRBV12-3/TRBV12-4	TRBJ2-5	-	TGTGCCAGCAGTCCGAGAGGTGGGGGGAGAGAGACCCAGTACTTC	CASSPRGGGRETQYF
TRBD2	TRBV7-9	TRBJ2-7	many	TGTGCCAGCAGCACCAGCGGGGTATCCTACGAGCAGTACTTC	CASSTSGVSYEQYF
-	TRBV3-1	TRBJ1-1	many	TGTGCCAGCAGCCAGACACAGTCTCGCACTGAAGCTTTCTTT	CASSQTQSRTEAFF
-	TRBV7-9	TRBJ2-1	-	TGTGCCAGCAGACTTGAGGGCCTAGCCTACAATGAGCAGTTCTTC	CASRLEGLAYNEQFF
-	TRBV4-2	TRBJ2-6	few	TGTGCCAGCAGCCATCGAGGGGGGAACTCTGGGGCCAACGTCCTGACTTTC	CASSHRGGNSGANVLTF
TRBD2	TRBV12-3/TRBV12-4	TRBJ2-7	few	TGTGCCAGCAGTTTACGGACTAGCGGAAACGAGCAGTACTTC	CASSLRTSGNEQYF
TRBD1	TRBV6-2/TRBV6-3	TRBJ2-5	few	TGTGCCAGCAGCAGACAGGGTACAGTACGATCGTTATTCGGGACCCAGTACTTC	CASSRQGTVRSLFGTQYF
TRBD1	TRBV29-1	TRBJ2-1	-	TGCAGCGTTGAAGTTCGGGACAGGGCGAGTTATGAGCAGTTCTTC	CSVEVRDRASYEQFF
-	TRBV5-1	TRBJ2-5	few	TGCGCCAGCAGCCACACAGGGCCCATCCAAGAGACCCAGTACTTC	CASSHTGPIQETQYF
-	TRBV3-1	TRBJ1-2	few	TGTGCCAGCAGCCAAGCTGTACAGTCCTATGGCTACACCTTC	CASSQAVQSYGYTF
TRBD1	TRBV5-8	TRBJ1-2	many	TGTGCCAGCAGCGCGGGACAGGGCAACTATGGCTACACCTTC	CASSAGQGNYGYTF
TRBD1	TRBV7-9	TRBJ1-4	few	TGTGCCAGCAGCTTAGGGACAGGGAACGGTGAAAAACTGTTTTTT	CASSLGTGNGEKLFF
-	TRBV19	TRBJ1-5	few	TGTGCCAGTAGTATATACGGGAGGGGGAGCAATCAGCCCCAGCATTTT	CASSIYGRGSNQPQHF
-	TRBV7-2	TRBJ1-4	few	TGTGCCAGCAGCGTACGTGCCACCGGTCAGAGAAAACTGTTTTTT	CASSVRATGQRKLFF
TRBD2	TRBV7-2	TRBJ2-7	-	TGTGCCAGCAGCTGGCTAGCGGAGGCTGGGGAGCAGTACTTC	CASSWLAEAGEQYF
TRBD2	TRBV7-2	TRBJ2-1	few	TGTGCCAGCAGCTTAGGTTCTAGCGGTGTCAATGAGCAGTTCTTC	CASSLGSSGVNEQFF
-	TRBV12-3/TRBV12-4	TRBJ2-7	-	TGTGCCAGCAGTTTAATGGGCCGTTCGCTCTCTACGAAGCAGTACTTC	CASSLMGRSLSTKQYF
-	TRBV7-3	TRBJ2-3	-	TGTGCCAGCAGCTTACGGGCAGCGCGCGGGGATACGCAGTATTTT	CASSLRAARGDTQYF
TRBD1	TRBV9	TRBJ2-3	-	TGTGCCAGCACCGAGGGGGCAGGGGGTACAGATACGCAGTATTTT	CASTEGAGGTDTQYF
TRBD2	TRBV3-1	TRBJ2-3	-	TGTGCCAGCAGCCAAGGAACACTAGCGCCCTGGATGGATACGCAGTATTTT	CASSQGTLAPWMDTQYF
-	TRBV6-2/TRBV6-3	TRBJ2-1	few	TGTGCCAGCAGTTACTCCATCGCTGCCTACAATGAGCAGTTCTTC	CASSYSIAAYNEQFF
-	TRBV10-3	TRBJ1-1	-	TGTGCCATCAGCCCGGGACCGTTGGTAAGCACTGAAGCTTTCTTT	CAISPGPLVSTEAFF
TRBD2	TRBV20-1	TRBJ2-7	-	TGCAGTGCTAGACGGCTAGCGGGAGGCGAGCAGTACTTC	CSARRLAGGEQYF
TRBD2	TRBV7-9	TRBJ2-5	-	TGTGCCAGCAGCTCTACTAGCGGGGGTTCCCAGTACTTC	CASSSTSGGSQYF
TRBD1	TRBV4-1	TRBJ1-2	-	TGCGCCAGCAGCCAAGAACAGGGGTGGAATGGCTACACCTTC	CASSQEQGWNGYTF
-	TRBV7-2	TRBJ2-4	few	TGTGCCAGCAGCTTAAATTCTGGGGGGGCCAGTGGCATTCAGTACTTC	CASSLNSGGASGIQYF
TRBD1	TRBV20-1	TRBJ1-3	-	TGCAGTGCTAGAGATATCAGGGGGAGAGGTGCTGGAAACACCATATATTTT	CSARDIRGRGAGNTIYF
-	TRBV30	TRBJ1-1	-	TGTGCCTGGAGTGTAGGCGGGAACACTGAAGCTTTCTTT	CAWSVGGNTEAFF
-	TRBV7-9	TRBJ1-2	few	TGTGCCAGCAGCTTAGACAGGGAAACTAACTATGGCTACACCTTC	CASSLDRETNYGYTF
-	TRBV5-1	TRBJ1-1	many	TGCGCCAGCAGTCTCGGACACTTGAACACTGAAGCTTTCTTT	CASSLGHLNTEAFF
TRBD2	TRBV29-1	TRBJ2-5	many	TGCAGCGTTGAACTTATCTTAGCGGGGGCGAACCAAGAGACCCAGTACTTC	CSVELILAGANQETQYF
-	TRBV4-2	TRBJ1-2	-	TGTGCCAGCAGCCAAGATCCCCCAGGGTTAATCTATGGCTACACCTTC	CASSQDPPGLIYGYTF
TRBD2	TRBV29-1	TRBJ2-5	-	TGCAGCGGGAGAGCGGGGTCGGAGACCCAGTACTTC	CSGRAGSETQYF
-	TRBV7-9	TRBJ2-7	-	TGTGCCAGCAGCCAATCTGCCTACGAGCAGTACTTC	CASSQSAYEQYF
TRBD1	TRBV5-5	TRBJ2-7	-	TGTGCCAGCAGCTGGACAGGGAACTACGAGCAGTACTTC	CASSWTGNYEQYF
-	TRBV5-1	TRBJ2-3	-	TGCGCCAGCAGCTTGGCACAGGGAGTTGTAGATACGCAGTATTTT	CASSLAQGVVDTQYF
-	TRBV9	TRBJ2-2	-	TGTGCCAGCAGCGTAGAAGGACATAACACCGGGGAGCTGTTTTTT	CASSVEGHNTGELFF
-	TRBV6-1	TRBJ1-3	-	TGTGCCAGCAGTGCGTGGGGAACTGGAAACACCATATATTTT	CASSAWGTGNTIYF
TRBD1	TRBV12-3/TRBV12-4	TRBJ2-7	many	TGTGCCAGTCGCAGGGGGCGAACCTACGAGCAGTACTTC	CASRRGRTYEQYF
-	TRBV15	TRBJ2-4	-	TGTGCCACCAGCTATAAGTCGAGAGACGCCAAAAACATTCAGTACTTC	CATSYKSRDAKNIQYF
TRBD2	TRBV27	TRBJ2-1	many	TGCGCCAGCAGCCAAACTAGCGGGTCCTACAATGAGCAGTTCTTC	CASSQTSGSYNEQFF
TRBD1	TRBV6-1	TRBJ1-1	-	TGTGCCAGCAGACTAGGGGGCCCTAACACTGAAGCTTTCTTT	CASRLGGPNTEAFF
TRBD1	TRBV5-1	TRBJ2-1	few	TGCGCCAGCAGCTTGGGGCAGGGGGTGAAGAATGAGCAGTTCTTC	CASSLGQGVKNEQFF
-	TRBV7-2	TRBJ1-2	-	TGTGCCAGCAGCTTAAGGCAGGGCCCTAAAACCTTC	CASSLRQGPKTF
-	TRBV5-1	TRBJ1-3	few	TGCGCCAGCAGCTTGACCCACTCTGGAAACACCATATATTTT	CASSLTHSGNTIYF
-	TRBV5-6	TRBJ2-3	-	TGTGCCAGCTGGGGGAGAGACACAGATTCGCAGTATTTT	CASWGRDTDSQYF
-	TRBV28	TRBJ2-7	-	TGTGCCAGCGGAACAGGTTACGAGCAGTACTTC	CASGTGYEQYF